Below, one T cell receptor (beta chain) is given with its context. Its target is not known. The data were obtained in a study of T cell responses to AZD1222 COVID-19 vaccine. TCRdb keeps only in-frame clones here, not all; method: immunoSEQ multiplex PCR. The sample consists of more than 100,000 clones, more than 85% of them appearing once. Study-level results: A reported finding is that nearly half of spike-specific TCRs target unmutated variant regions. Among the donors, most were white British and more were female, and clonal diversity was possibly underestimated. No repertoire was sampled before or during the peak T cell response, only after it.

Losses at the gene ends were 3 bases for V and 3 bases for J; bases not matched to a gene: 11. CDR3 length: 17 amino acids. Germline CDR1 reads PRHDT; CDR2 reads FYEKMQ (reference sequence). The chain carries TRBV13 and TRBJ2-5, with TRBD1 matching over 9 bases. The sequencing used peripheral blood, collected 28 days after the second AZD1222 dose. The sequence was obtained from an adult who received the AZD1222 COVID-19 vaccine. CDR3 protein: CASSFFGSDRGKETQYF. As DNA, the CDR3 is TGTGCCAGCAGCTTCTTCGGTAGCGACAGGGGGAAAGAGACCCAGTACTTC. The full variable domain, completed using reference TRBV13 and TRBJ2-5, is AAGVIQSPRHLIKEKRETATLKCYPIPRHDTVYWYQQGPGQDPQFLISFYEKMQSDKGSIPDRFSAQQFSDYHSELNMSSLELGDSALYFCASSFFGSDRGKETQYFGPGTRLLVL.